One sample yielded the 12 T cell receptor beta chains listed below, sequenced in a study of T cells in Graves' hyperthyroidism and ophthalmopathy. The source material, RNA transcripts, was used to amplify TCR beta CDR3 regions. Initially, a first-round RT-PCR of the TCR CDR3 employed the HTBI primer set. TCRdb re-derived calls from the multiplex PCR reads in MiXCR, one entry per CDR3 protein. The sample lists nearly 600,000 distinct CDR3 sequences; approximately 13% were seen once. Material: blood. These receptors were collected from a woman between 25 and 40 years old with Graves' hyperthyroidism that later progressed to Graves' ophthalmopathy.

This clonotype was seen at least ten times. The V gene is TRBV6-2 or TRBV6-3, the J gene TRBJ2-7; D assignment may be TRBD1 or TRBD2 (5 bases each). Trimming shortened V by 2 bases and J by 6 bases, and 11 bases separated the two germline ends. The CDR3 has 13 amino acids. Germline CDR1 and CDR2: MNHEY and SVGEGT. The CDR3 nucleotides are TGTGCCAGCAGTTACCGCCATGGGGGCGAGCAGTACTTC. Its protein is CASSYRHGGEQYF.

This clonotype was detected ten times or more. This rearrangement joins TRBV10-3 to TRBJ2-5; the D gene could be TRBD1 or TRBD2 (5 bases each). The V gene lost 0 bases and the J gene lost 4 bases, with 12 bases spanning the gap. In germline, CDR1 is ENHRY, CDR2 SYGVKD. This CDR3 is built from 15 residues. CDR3 coding DNA: TGTGCCATCAGTGAGTCGACCGGGACGGGAGAGACCCAGTACTTC. Protein sequence: CAISESTGTGETQYF.

This clonotype was observed at least ten times. The J gene is TRBJ1-1, the V gene TRBV19; no definite D call. Trimming cost V 9 bases and J 0 bases, with 17 bases left between them. Germline CDR1 is LNHDA and CDR2 is SQIVND (reference sequence). The CDR3 totals 15 residues. The CDR3 region is CASTSPSLMNTEAFF. The CDR3 bases are TGTGCCAGCACCAGTCCCTCCCTGATGAACACTGAAGCTTTCTTT.

This clonotype has at least ten counts. This chain joins TRBV11-1 and TRBJ2-3; no clear D gene. Trimming removed 2 bases at V and 6 bases at J, with 12 bases between. Germline CDR1 is SGHAT and CDR2 is FQDESV (reference sequence). CDR3 length: 14 amino acids. Here the CDR3 reads CASSLTTPMDTQYF. The CDR3, as DNA: TGTGCCAGCAGCTTAACTACCCCCATGGATACGCAGTATTTT.

A note on this clonotype: This could be a read error, since a much larger clone is one nucleotide away. CDR3 in amino acids: CATSRDTSGRDNDQFF. The CDR3 DNA reads TGTGCCACCAGCAGAGATACTAGCGGGAGGGACAATGATCAGTTCTTC. The chain is built from TRBV15 and TRBJ2-1; TRBD2 matches 13 bases. CDR1 is LNHNV and CDR2 is YYDKDF in the germline V gene (reference sequence). This CDR3 comprises 16 residues.

At least ten counts were recorded for this clonotype. The rearrangement links TRBV27 to TRBJ1-4; tentative D call: TRBD1 (5 bases). V lost 7 bases to trimming and J lost 0 bases, with 12 bases between them. From germline, CDR1 is MNHEY and CDR2 SMNVEV (reference sequence). The CDR3 contains 15 residues. CDR3 region: CASKYGGATNEKLFF. The CDR3 bases are TGTGCCAGCAAATACGGAGGGGCAACTAATGAAAAACTGTTTTTT.

This clonotype was seen more than once but under ten times. A read error may be the cause here, since a much bigger clone is one base away. This chain uses TRBV12-3 or TRBV12-4 with TRBJ1-2, with D possibly TRBD1 on 6 matching bases. CDR3 length: 15 amino acids. Between the trimmed V and J ends, which lost 9 bases and 2 bases, there was a span of 19 bases. The CDR3 nucleotides are TGTGCCAGAGTCCGGGACACAAAAAAGAACTATGGCTACACCTTC. Amino acid sequence: CARVRDTKKNYGYTF.

This clonotype was counted ten times or more. The chain is built from TRBV12-3 or TRBV12-4 and TRBJ1-5, with D unclear. The CDR3 is 13 residues long. V lost 4 bases to trimming and J lost 5 bases, with 9 bases between them. The chain's CDR3 is CASSSGEDQPQHF. In DNA form, the CDR3 reads TGTGCCAGCAGTTCCGGGGAAGATCAGCCCCAGCATTTT.

This clonotype was seen at least ten times. The chain combines TRBV19 with TRBJ2-1; D may be TRBD1 (5 bases). CDR3 length equals 13 residues. Germline V gene lookup returns CDR1 LNHDA and CDR2 SQIVND (reference sequence). Trimming shortened V by 3 bases and J by 6 bases, and 9 bases separated the two germline ends. The DNA of the CDR3 is TGTGCCAGTAGTATGGGGCCGATCAATGAGCAGTTCTTC. Encoded protein: CASSMGPINEQFF.

This clonotype appeared a few times. CDR3 sequence reads: CASSDPGTSGSDTQYF. The CDR3 DNA sequence: TGCGCCAGCAGTGACCCCGGGACTAGCGGAAGTGATACGCAGTATTTT. V gene TRBV10-1 combines with J gene TRBJ2-3; 11 nucleotides agree with TRBD2. Per germline, CDR1 WNHNN and CDR2 SYGVQD (reference sequence). The CDR3 extends over 16 amino acids. Losses at the gene ends were 3 bases for V and 6 bases for J; bases not matched to a gene: 8.

This clonotype was seen at least ten times. This rearrangement joins TRBV12-3 or TRBV12-4 to TRBJ1-4; 7 nucleotides agree with TRBD1. Trimming at V came to 2 bases and at J to 11 bases, leaving 11 bases not matched to a gene. The CDR3 contains 15 residues. Here the CDR3 DNA reads TGTGCCAGCAGTTTAACGGGACAGAGTTACGGGAAACTGTTTTTT. It translates to CASSLTGQSYGKLFF.

The chain uses TRBV18 and TRBJ2-1; 12 positions agree with TRBD2. J lost 9 bases, V lost 1 base, and 10 bases had no gene match. The germline CDR1 and CDR2 sequences are KGHSH and LQKENI. The CDR3 runs to 17 residues. The CDR3 DNA sequence: TGTGCCAGCTCACCACAGACTAGCGGGAGCGGAGGGAGTGAGCAGTTCTTC. It codes for CASSPQTSGSGGSEQFF.